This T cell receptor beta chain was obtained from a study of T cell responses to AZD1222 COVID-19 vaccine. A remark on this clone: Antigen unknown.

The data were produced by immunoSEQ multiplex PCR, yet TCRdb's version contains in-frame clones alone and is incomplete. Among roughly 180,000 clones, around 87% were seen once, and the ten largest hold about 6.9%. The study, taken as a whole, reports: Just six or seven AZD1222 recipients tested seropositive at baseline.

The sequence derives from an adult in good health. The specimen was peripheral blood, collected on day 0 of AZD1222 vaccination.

CDR3 nucleotides: TGTGCCAGTAGTATAACGGAGAACTATGGCTACACCTTC. This sequence encodes CASSITENYGYTF. The rearrangement joins TRBV19 to TRBJ1-2; D gene uncertain. V lost 2 bases and J lost 2, with 6 bases in between. This CDR3 is 13 amino acids long. From germline, CDR1 is LNHDA and CDR2 SQIVND (reference sequence).